One T cell receptor beta chain is described in this entry. Its matching antigen is unknown. TCRdb ran MiXCR on the RACE reads and lists one entry per CDR3 protein. The table lists some 300,000 distinct CDR3 sequences, 4.5% to 7% of them singletons. The entry originates in a study of human T cells and chemical hapten exposure. Regarding the study as a whole: Expanded TCR sets contained significantly more large CDR3 similarity clusters than controls.

The CDR3 runs 15 residues. The V gene lost 1 base and the J gene lost 6 bases, with 13 bases spanning the gap. The germline V gene has CDR1 SEHNR and CDR2 FQNEAQ (reference sequence). Regarding time point: pre-sensitization, week 0. This sample's treatment: therapeutic diphenylcyclopropenone sensitization with weekly scalp DPC. The TCR comes from a woman aged 18-29 years with alopecia areata. Some clones in this sample may be carry-over from other donors' samples. This chain uses TRBV7-9 with TRBJ1-5; tentatively, D is TRBD1 (6 bases). The sample consisted of whole blood, taken in connection with sensitization to the hapten diphenylcyclopropenone (DPC). CDR3 in DNA: TGTGCCAGCAGCTTAGACAGGGCAGAGGGTCAGCCCCAGCATTTT. Its protein is CASSLDRAEGQPQHF.